These 17 T cell receptor beta chains were sequenced from one sample in a study of radiation and T cells in renal cell carcinoma. Data came from immunoSEQ multiplex PCR; TCRdb stores just in-frame clones and leaves some out. This table has 150,000 or so clones, 70% to 90% appearing once. Time point in this sample: baseline pretreatment blood. Described treatment: 15 Gy SBRT to primary tumor, nephrectomy 4 weeks later. Specimen: blood, collected from a patient whose treatment included radiotherapy and nephrectomy. The receptors originated from a woman in her forties or fifties with renal cell carcinoma.

This rearrangement joins TRBV9 to TRBJ2-2, with D tentatively TRBD1 (5 bases). Germline V gene lookup returns CDR1 SGDLS and CDR2 YYNGEE. The CDR3 covers 14 residues. Trimming pared 3 bases from V and 5 bases from J, leaving 11 bases between. The CDR3, as DNA: TGTGCCAGCAGCGCTTTAGGACAAACCGGGGAGCTGTTTTTT. It specifies CASSALGQTGELFF.

This rearrangement joins TRBV29-1 to TRBJ2-2; D is uncertain. The germline CDR1 and CDR2 sequences are SQVTM and ANQGSEA. Trimming cost V 2 bases and J 6 bases, with 7 bases left between them. The CDR3 spans 12 residues. The CDR3: CSVEQLSGELFF. DNA of the CDR3: TGCAGCGTTGAACAATTATCCGGGGAGCTGTTTTTT.

The chain carries TRBV11-2 and TRBJ1-4; 8 nucleotides line up with TRBD1. The germline V gene has CDR1 SGHAT and CDR2 FQNNGV. The V and J ends lost 6 bases and 5 bases, in that order; junction bases with no gene match: 8. CDR3 length equals 15 residues. The CDR3: CASSPQGAVNEKLFF. Written as DNA, the CDR3 is TGTGCCAGCAGTCCCCAGGGGGCGGTAAATGAAAAACTGTTTTTT.

The chain has TRBV6-5 and TRBJ1-2; maybe TRBD1 (5 bases). V was cut by 8 bases and J by 8 bases, with 24 bases left in between. Germline V lookup: CDR1 MNHEY, CDR2 SVGAGI. There are 15 residues in the CDR3. Here the CDR3 DNA reads TGTGCCAGCCGCGCCTCGGGGGAATCTCGGCGGGGCTACACCTTC. Protein product: CASRASGESRRGYTF.

The rearrangement links TRBV19 to TRBJ1-1; the D is unclear. V dropped 5 bases and J dropped 2 bases, with 6 bases sitting between them. From germline, CDR1 is LNHDA and CDR2 SQIVND (reference sequence). The CDR3 totals 12 residues. Here the CDR3 reads CASSWTNTEAFF. For the CDR3, the DNA is TGTGCCAGTAGTTGGACCAACACTGAAGCTTTCTTT.

The rearrangement joins TRBV6-1 to TRBJ2-2; tentatively, D is TRBD1 or TRBD2 (6 bases each). V shed 6 bases and J shed 1 base, with 12 bases lying between them. The CDR3 covers 15 residues. Looked up from germline, CDR1 is MNHNS and CDR2 is SASEGT. The CDR3 loop is CASRIQGGNTGELFF. The CDR3 DNA sequence: TGTGCCAGCAGGATACAGGGAGGGAACACCGGGGAGCTGTTTTTT.

V usage is TRBV5-1 and J usage is TRBJ2-7; the D gene is possibly TRBD2 (6 bases). The CDR3 covers 15 residues. Trimming took 4 bases from V and 0 from J, leaving 14 bases between them. CDR1 is SGHRS, CDR2 YFSETQ, per germline. The CDR3: CASSQGTQSSYEQYF. The CDR3 DNA is TGCGCCAGCAGCCAAGGGACTCAAAGCTCCTACGAGCAGTACTTC. Together with reference TRBV5-1 and TRBJ2-7, the CDR3 gives the full variable domain: KAGVTQTPRYLIKTRGQQVTLSCSPISGHRSVSWYQQTPGQGLQFLFEYFSETQRNKGNFPGRFSGRQFSNSRSEMNVSTLELGDSALYLCASSQGTQSSYEQYFGPGTRLTVT.

The chain uses TRBV5-6 and TRBJ2-7; unclear D gene. In germline, CDR1 is SGHDT, CDR2 YYEEEE. Trimming took 4 bases from V and 6 from J, leaving 8 bases between them. CDR3 length: 11 residues. CDR3 bases: TGTGCCAGCAGCGCCGGCGGCGAGCAGTACTTC. Amino acids: CASSAGGEQYF.

The gene calls are TRBV5-6 and TRBJ2-7; TRBD1 or TRBD2 may be the D gene (5 bases each). This CDR3 is 12 amino acids long. CDR1 is SGHDT and CDR2 is YYEEEE in the germline V gene. Trimming pared 8 bases from V and 3 bases from J, leaving 12 bases between. In DNA, the CDR3 is TGTGCCAGTCGTCGTGGGGGCTACGAGCAGTACTTC. It encodes CASRRGGYEQYF.

This chain uses TRBV27 with TRBJ1-6; TRBD1 might be the D (6 bases). The CDR3 spans 18 residues. Deletions cut 2 bases from V and 2 bases from J, with 16 bases between. The germline gives CDR1 MNHEY, CDR2 SMNVEV (reference sequence). The CDR3 DNA sequence: TGTGCCAGCAGTTTAATCGCCGGGGGGCCTACCTATAATTCACCCCTCCACTTT. This translates into CASSLIAGGPTYNSPLHF.

A single count supports this clone. The gene calls are TRBV27 and TRBJ1-2; tentative D call: TRBD1 (6 bases). The germline V and J ends were trimmed by 7 bases and 6 bases, with 24 bases remaining between them. The germline V gene encodes CDR1 MNHEY and CDR2 SMNVEV (reference sequence). The CDR3 length is 16 residues. The CDR3 nucleotides are TGTGCCAGCACTCCGAGCGGGTTCAGGGGCCGAGATGGCTACACCTTC. Translation gives CASTPSGFRGRDGYTF.

This clone was seen only once. The CDR3 loop reads CASCDRAGNQPQHF. In DNA form, the CDR3 reads TGTGCCAGTTGTGACAGGGCCGGCAATCAGCCCCAGCATTTT. The rearrangement uses TRBV19 and TRBJ1-5, with TRBD1 matching over 7 bases. Germline lookup yields CDR1 LNHDA and CDR2 SQIVND (reference sequence). The CDR3 spans 14 residues. The junction had 6 bases not matched to a gene; V was cut back by 8 bases and J by 2 bases.

The gene calls are TRBV7-2 and TRBJ2-7; TRBD1 agrees at 7 bases. CDR3 length: 14 residues. With 5 bases clipped from V and 4 bases from J, the junction kept 8 bases outside the gene matches. Germline V gives CDR1 SGHTA, CDR2 FQGNSA. Here the CDR3 DNA reads TGTGCCAGCAGCCAACAGGGGTTACAGTACGAGCAGTACTTC. This translates into CASSQQGLQYEQYF.

The chain uses TRBV30 and TRBJ2-1; D ambiguous. This CDR3 has 13 residues. V lost 2 bases to trimming and J lost 1 base, with 6 bases between them. CDR1 and CDR2 from the germline V gene are GTSNPN and SVGIG (reference sequence). The CDR3 sequence: CAWSSASYNEQFF. In DNA, the CDR3 is TGTGCCTGGAGTTCTGCATCCTACAATGAGCAGTTCTTC.

The V call is TRBV13, the J call TRBJ1-1; 8 nucleotides line up with TRBD1. This CDR3 has 14 amino acids. Per germline, CDR1 PRHDT and CDR2 FYEKMQ (reference sequence). V gave up 0 bases and J gave up 7 bases; unmatched junction bases: 4. The CDR3 is CASSLGQGVIEAFF. The CDR3 DNA follows: TGTGCCAGCAGCTTAGGACAGGGGGTAATTGAAGCTTTCTTT. Supplemented by reference TRBV13 and TRBJ1-1, the full variable domain reads AAGVIQSPRHLIKEKRETATLKCYPIPRHDTVYWYQQGPGQDPQFLISFYEKMQSDKGSIPDRFSAQQFSDYHSELNMSSLELGDSALYFCASSLGQGVIEAFFGQGTRLTVV.

The chain recombines TRBV6-5 with TRBJ1-3, with a weak D call TRBD1 (6 bases). CDR1 MNHEY and CDR2 SVGAGI come from the germline V gene. The CDR3 is 15 amino acids. With 6 bases removed from V and 4 bases from J, the gap between germline ends came to 16 bases. CDR3 protein: CASSPSGGAGNTIYF. The CDR3, as DNA: TGTGCCAGCAGCCCATCCGGGGGCGCGGGAAACACCATATATTTT.

This clone was detected only a few times. This rearrangement joins TRBV30 to TRBJ1-1, with 9 bases that match TRBD1. The V and J ends lost 8 bases and 11 bases, in that order; junction bases with no gene match: 6. The CDR3 has 10 amino acids. Germline V gene data show CDR1 as GTSNPN and CDR2 as SVGIG (reference sequence). The CDR3 loop reads CARDRVRAFF. The DNA for the CDR3 is TGTGCCAGGGACAGGGTTCGGGCTTTCTTT. Full variable domain (outside the CDR3, taken from reference TRBV30 and TRBJ1-1): SQTIHQWPATLVQPVGSPLSLECTVEGTSNPNLYWYRQAAGRGLQLLFYSVGIGQISSEVPQNLSASRPQDRQFILSSKKLLLSDSGFYLCARDRVRAFFGQGTRLTVV.